This entry concerns a single T cell receptor (beta chain). Its antigen is unknown. No vitiligo treatment was given during the prior three months. Germline values: CDR1 GTSNPN, CDR2 SVGIG (reference sequence). Trimming removed 2 bases from V and 1 base from J, with 16 bases in between. CDR3 length: 16 amino acids. TCRdb keeps only in-frame clones here, not all; method: immunoSEQ multiplex PCR. The table has around 70,000 clones, about 89% seen once. This record comes from a study of resident and recirculating memory T cells in vitiligo. For the study at large: Each patient gave two lesional and two nonlesional epidermal shave biopsies, plus PBMCs.

Study outcomes and limitations: No unique dominant TCR clone was found in vitiligo lesions. Non-conserved TCRs across sites and patients suggested distinct clones per lesion.

The chain employs TRBV30 and TRBJ2-3; maybe TRBD1 (6 bases). Sequencing used blood. The TCR sequence derives from a male donor with vitiligo. CDR3 coding DNA: TGTGCCTGGAGTATAACAGGGTATTTGGGCACAGATACGCAGTATTTT. This codes for CAWSITGYLGTDTQYF.